Shown below are 27 T cell receptor beta chains from a single sample sequenced in a study of blood T cell repertoires in COVID-19. Measured with immunoSEQ multiplex PCR; TCRdb has only the in-frame clones, and not every one. The repertoire consists of roughly 700,000 clones, with 75% to 90% occurring once and the leading ten covering approximately 0.25%. Specimen: peripheral blood. These receptor sequences come from a woman in her late teens or twenties with acute or convalescent COVID-19.

The chain has TRBV2 and TRBJ1-2; D may be TRBD1 (5 bases). Trimming stripped 8 bases from V and 2 bases from J, with 12 bases between. Germline V lookup: CDR1 SNHLY, CDR2 FYNNEI. This CDR3 region has 13 residues. CDR3 sequence (DNA): TGTGCCAGCGGGGCCCTGACGAACTATGGCTACACCTTC. It codes for CASGALTNYGYTF.

This chain uses TRBV7-2 with TRBJ1-4; the D gene is possibly TRBD1 (5 bases). The CDR3 runs to 14 residues. Germline lookup yields CDR1 SGHTA and CDR2 FQGNSA. V shed 4 bases and J shed 8 bases, with 14 bases lying between them. The CDR3 spells CASSSAQGREKLFF. The CDR3 coding sequence is TGTGCCAGCAGCTCCGCCCAGGGCCGGGAAAAACTGTTTTTT.

This chain uses TRBV5-1 with TRBJ1-2; D possibly corresponds to TRBD1 (5 bases). The CDR3 is 14 amino acids. Germline lookup yields CDR1 SGHRS and CDR2 YFSETQ. V was shortened by 1 base and J by 3 bases, with 10 bases between the two germline ends. The CDR3 DNA sequence: TGCGCCAGCAGCTTGCCAGGGCCCGACTATGGCTACACCTTC. It is translated as CASSLPGPDYGYTF.

The V gene is TRBV5-1, the J gene TRBJ1-1, with D uncertain. Germline V lookup: CDR1 SGHRS, CDR2 YFSETQ. The CDR3 sequence is 15 residues long. Trimming removed 2 bases from V and 5 bases from J, with 16 bases in between. CDR3: CASSFFAGAGTEAFF. The CDR3 DNA sequence: TGCGCCAGCAGCTTCTTCGCGGGCGCGGGAACTGAAGCTTTCTTT.

The CDR3 DNA reads TGCGCCAGCAGCAAACCCGGGACAGGGGTCACTGAGCAGTTCTTC. This sequence encodes CASSKPGTGVTEQFF. This rearrangement joins TRBV4-3 to TRBJ2-1; 10 bases match TRBD1. The length of the CDR3 is 15 residues. With 5 bases clipped from V and 9 bases from J, the junction kept 10 bases outside the gene matches. Looked up from germline, CDR1 is LGHNA and CDR2 is YSLEER.

The chain links TRBV15 to TRBJ2-7, with 9 bases fitting TRBD1. The CDR3 loop spans 16 amino acids. Germline-derived CDR1 and CDR2 are LNHNV and YYDKDF (reference sequence). J gave up 4 bases and V 0 bases, and 7 bases lay outside the gene matches. The CDR3 reads CATSRELQGAFYEQYF. The CDR3 DNA is TGTGCCACCAGCAGAGAATTACAGGGGGCGTTTTACGAGCAGTACTTC.

The CDR3, as DNA: TGCAGTGCTAGTGGAGTAGCGGGGGGGAACCAAGAGACCCAGTACTTC. This encodes CSASGVAGGNQETQYF. The gene calls are TRBV20-1 and TRBJ2-5; 11 bases line up with TRBD2. The length of the CDR3 is 16 residues. Unmatched junction bases numbered 6, after V lost 3 bases and J lost 0 bases. Germline V CDR1 and CDR2: DFQATT, SNEGSKA (reference sequence).

The gene calls are TRBV6-5 and TRBJ1-2, with 9 bases identical to TRBD1. The CDR3 loop spans 14 amino acids. Germline lookup yields CDR1 MNHEY and CDR2 SVGAGI. J was trimmed by 3 bases and V by 6 bases; bases with no gene match: 5. CDR3 nucleotide sequence: TGTGCCAGCAGCCCGGGGACAGGGCACTATGGCTACACCTTC. This codes for CASSPGTGHYGYTF.

This clone showed up just a few times. The CDR3 bases are TGTGCCAGCAGTCGGACAGGGCTTAGTGGCTACACCTTC. Its translation is CASSRTGLSGYTF. J is TRBJ1-2 and V is TRBV6-5; 8 positions agree with TRBD1. The V gene's germline CDR1 is MNHEY and CDR2 SVGAGI. The CDR3 length is 13 residues. V was clipped by 5 bases and J by 7 bases; unmatched bases: 6.

The CDR3 region is CASTETESWEQYF. For the CDR3, the DNA is TGTGCCAGCACCGAGACAGAGTCGTGGGAGCAGTACTTC. The V and J genes are TRBV12-3 or TRBV12-4 and TRBJ2-7; D is possibly TRBD1 (5 bases). V shed 7 bases and J shed 7 bases, with 17 bases lying between them. There are 13 residues in the CDR3.

This clone is a singleton in its sample. The chain recombines TRBV28 with TRBJ2-7; TRBD1 might be the D (5 bases). The germline V and J ends were trimmed by 5 bases and 4 bases, with 18 bases remaining between them. CDR1 is MDHEN and CDR2 is SYDVKM in the germline V gene. The CDR3 sequence is 15 residues long. DNA for the CDR3: TGTGCCAGCAGTCGGCGGTCGGCAGGGTCGTACGAGCAGTACTTC. It yields the protein CASSRRSAGSYEQYF.

The chain uses TRBV6-5 and TRBJ1-5; D not certain. The CDR3 covers 14 residues. V was pared by 8 bases and J by 2 bases, with 13 bases between. Germline CDR1 reads MNHEY; CDR2 reads SVGAGI. CDR3 coding DNA: TGTGCCAGCGGGTTGGAGGGAGGCAATCAGCCCCAGCATTTT. It yields the protein CASGLEGGNQPQHF.

This sequence joins TRBV4-2 and TRBJ2-1; D is possibly TRBD2 (7 bases). Germline V gene sequence: CDR1 LGHNA, CDR2 YNFKEQ. Trimming took 3 bases from V and 5 from J, leaving 11 bases between them. CDR3 length: 14 residues. The CDR3 DNA reads as TGTGCCAGCAGCCAGGGGGCGGGGGACAATGAGCAGTTCTTC. Translation: CASSQGAGDNEQFF.

The chain recombines TRBV19 with TRBJ1-5; maybe TRBD1 (6 bases). The CDR3 covers 15 residues. With 3 bases removed from V and 4 bases from J, the gap between germline ends came to 13 bases. CDR1 LNHDA and CDR2 SQIVND come from the germline V gene (reference sequence). The CDR3 nucleotides read TGTGCCAGTAGTATCGGGGGGGCGGGAAATCAGCCCCAGCATTTT. Protein sequence: CASSIGGAGNQPQHF.

The chain joins TRBV11-2 to TRBJ2-1, with TRBD2 matching 9 bases. The CDR3 has 16 residues. Germline loops: CDR1 SGHAT, CDR2 FQNNGV. The V segment lost 6 bases and the J segment 6 bases; nucleotides outside the gene matches: 12. CDR3 DNA: TGTGCCAGCAGGCCAGAGCGGGGGGCCCAGAGCAATGAGCAGTTCTTC. This gives the protein CASRPERGAQSNEQFF.

This chain joins TRBV20-1 and TRBJ1-2, with 7 nucleotides matching TRBD1. This CDR3 comprises 15 residues. CDR1 is DFQATT and CDR2 is SNEGSKA in the germline V gene (reference sequence). After removal of 3 bases from V and 4 bases from J, the junction contained 11 bases not matched to a gene. The CDR3 DNA follows: TGCAGTGCTAGTAGTAGGCAGGGGGGTGGCTATGGCTACACCTTC. Protein product: CSASSRQGGGYGYTF.

The J gene is TRBJ2-1, the V gene TRBV5-1, with 9 nucleotides matching TRBD1. The CDR3 is made up of 15 amino acids. V was pared by 3 bases and J by 4 bases, with 5 bases of the junction left unmatched. Germline V gives CDR1 SGHRS, CDR2 YFSETQ. In nucleotides, the CDR3 is TGCGCCAGCAGCTCGACAGGGGGTCTGTACAATGAGCAGTTCTTC. Translation gives CASSSTGGLYNEQFF.

V usage is TRBV25-1 and J usage is TRBJ2-6; 11 nucleotides align to TRBD2. The CDR3 is made up of 18 amino acids. J was trimmed by 1 base and V by 3 bases; bases with no gene match: 5. The germline V gene encodes CDR1 MGHDK and CDR2 SYGVNS. The DNA of the CDR3 is TGTGCCAGCAGTGACTCGGGACTAGCGGCATCTGGGGCCAACGTCCTGACTTTC. Amino acid sequence: CASSDSGLAASGANVLTF.

V and J are TRBV24-1 and TRBJ2-1, with D possibly being TRBD2 (5 bases). V was clipped by 3 bases and J by 7 bases, with 15 bases between them. The CDR3 contains 15 residues. Germline V gene lookup returns CDR1 KGHDR and CDR2 SFDVKD. The CDR3 loop reads CATSDPEVWGNEQFF. CDR3 sequence (DNA): TGTGCCACCAGTGATCCGGAGGTGTGGGGTAATGAGCAGTTCTTC.

This clone was observed a single time. The chain recombines TRBV30 with TRBJ2-7, with TRBD1 matching over 8 bases. Trimming took 2 bases from V and 4 from J; bases not matched to a gene: 10. This CDR3 is built from 15 residues. Germline lookup yields CDR1 GTSNPN and CDR2 SVGIG (reference sequence). This chain's CDR3 is CAWSYSGQGDYEQYF. Here the CDR3 DNA reads TGTGCCTGGAGTTACAGTGGACAGGGAGATTACGAGCAGTACTTC.

The CDR3 region is CASSLTRGPEAFF. The DNA of the CDR3 is TGTGCCAGCAGTCTAACCAGGGGACCTGAAGCTTTCTTT. The chain has TRBV6-5 and TRBJ1-1, with D tentatively TRBD1 (6 bases). Germline assignment: CDR1 MNHEY and CDR2 SVGAGI. Trimming took 5 bases from V and 6 from J, leaving 13 bases between them. The CDR3 is made up of 13 amino acids.

This chain joins TRBV5-6 and TRBJ1-1, with D perhaps matching TRBD1 (5 bases). Trimming took off 1 base at V and 0 bases at J, with 10 bases between the two ends. The CDR3 has 15 amino acids. CDR1 and CDR2 (germline): SGHDT, YYEEEE. CDR3 residues: CASSLKGEMNTEAFF. The DNA for the CDR3 is TGTGCCAGCAGCTTGAAAGGGGAAATGAACACTGAAGCTTTCTTT.

The chain uses TRBV6-5 and TRBJ2-7; 8 nucleotides agree with TRBD1. The CDR3 has 13 amino acids. Germline CDR1 is MNHEY and CDR2 is SVGAGI. Losses at the gene ends were 4 bases for V and 6 bases for J; bases not matched to a gene: 5. The CDR3 nucleotides are TGTGCCAGCAGTTGGCAACAGGGGGGCGAGCAGTACTTC. Amino acids: CASSWQQGGEQYF.

The CDR3 is CASSYTTIRGHSKNIQYF. The DNA of the CDR3 is TGTGCCAGCAGCTACACTACGATCAGGGGGCATTCCAAAAACATTCAGTACTTC. This rearrangement joins TRBV11-2 to TRBJ2-4; TRBD1 agrees at 8 bases. The CDR3 loop spans 18 amino acids. Germline loops: CDR1 SGHAT, CDR2 FQNNGV. The ends lost 4 bases at V and 2 bases at J; junction bases unmatched: 13.

The chain joins TRBV7-9 to TRBJ1-5; D remains unclear. V lost 2 bases and J 6 bases, leaving 14 bases between the germline ends. The CDR3 has 15 residues. Germline CDR1 SEHNR, CDR2 FQNEAQ (reference sequence). The CDR3 DNA sequence: TGTGCCAGCAGCTTATCCCTCATTGATAGTCAGCCCCAGCATTTT. It codes for CASSLSLIDSQPQHF. Looking up the rest from reference TRBV7-9 and TRBJ1-5 gives the full variable domain: DTGVSQNPRHKITKRGQNVTFRCDPISEHNRLYWYRQTLGQGPEFLTYFQNEAQLEKSRLLSDRFSAERPKGSFSTLEIQRTEQGDSAMYLCASSLSLIDSQPQHFGDGTRLSIL.

The V call is TRBV19, the J call TRBJ1-3; D may be TRBD1 (6 bases). Germline V lookup: CDR1 LNHDA, CDR2 SQIVND (reference sequence). The CDR3 has 16 amino acids. The V gene lost 6 bases and the J gene lost 0 bases, with 15 bases spanning the gap. The CDR3 is CASSRGQRSSGNTIYF. For the CDR3, the DNA is TGTGCCAGTAGCCGAGGACAGAGGAGCTCTGGAAACACCATATATTTT.

The CDR3 region is CASSPSSHYGYTF. CDR3 sequence (DNA): TGTGCCAGCTCACCATCGAGTCACTATGGCTACACCTTC. The V gene is TRBV18, the J gene TRBJ1-2; D unclear. V lost 2 bases to trimming and J lost 3 bases, with 7 bases between them. The CDR3 totals 13 residues. Germline-derived CDR1 and CDR2 are KGHSH and LQKENI.